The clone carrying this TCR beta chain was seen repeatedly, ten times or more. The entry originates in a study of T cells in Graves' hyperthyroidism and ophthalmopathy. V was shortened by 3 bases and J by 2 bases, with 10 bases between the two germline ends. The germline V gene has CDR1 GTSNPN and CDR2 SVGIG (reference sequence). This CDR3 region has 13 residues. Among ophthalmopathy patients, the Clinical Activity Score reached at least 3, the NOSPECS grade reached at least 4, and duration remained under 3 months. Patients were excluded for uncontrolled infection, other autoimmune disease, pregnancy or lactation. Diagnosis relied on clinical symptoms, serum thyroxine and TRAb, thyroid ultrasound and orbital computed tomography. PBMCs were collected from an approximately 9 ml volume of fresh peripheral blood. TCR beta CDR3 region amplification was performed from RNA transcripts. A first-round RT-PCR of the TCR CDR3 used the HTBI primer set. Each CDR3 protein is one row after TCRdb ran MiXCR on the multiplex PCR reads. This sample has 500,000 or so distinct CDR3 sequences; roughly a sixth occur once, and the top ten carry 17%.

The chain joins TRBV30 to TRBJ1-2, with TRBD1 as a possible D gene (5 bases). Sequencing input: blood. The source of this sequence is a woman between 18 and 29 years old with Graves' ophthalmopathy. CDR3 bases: TGTGCCTGGAGATCTTACAGGAACTATGGCTACACCTTC. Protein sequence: CAWRSYRNYGYTF.